This TCR beta chain is from a study of OX40 agonist ivuxolimab in advanced cancers. Study-wide findings and caveats: Averaged across samples, CD8+ T cells carried more expanded clones than CD4+ did.

V gave up 3 bases and J gave up 0 bases, with 6 bases separating them. The CDR3 covers 14 residues. Germline V gives CDR1 LNHDA, CDR2 SQIVND (reference sequence). The method was immunoSEQ multiplex PCR; TCRdb's version includes in-frame clones alone and lacks a portion of them. The sample carries 65,000 to 90,000 clones, approximately 92% recorded once. As regards this clone: The antigen remains unidentified.

The J gene is TRBJ2-1, the V gene TRBV19; no firm D call. The receptor was derived from an adult with an advanced solid tumor such as melanoma, head and neck, liver or kidney cancer. The sample here was CD4+ or CD8+ T cells sorted from blood, taken in a trial of the OX40 agonist ivuxolimab. The CDR3, as DNA: TGTGCCAGTAGTATTCGATACTCCTACAATGAGCAGTTCTTC. Protein sequence: CASSIRYSYNEQFF.